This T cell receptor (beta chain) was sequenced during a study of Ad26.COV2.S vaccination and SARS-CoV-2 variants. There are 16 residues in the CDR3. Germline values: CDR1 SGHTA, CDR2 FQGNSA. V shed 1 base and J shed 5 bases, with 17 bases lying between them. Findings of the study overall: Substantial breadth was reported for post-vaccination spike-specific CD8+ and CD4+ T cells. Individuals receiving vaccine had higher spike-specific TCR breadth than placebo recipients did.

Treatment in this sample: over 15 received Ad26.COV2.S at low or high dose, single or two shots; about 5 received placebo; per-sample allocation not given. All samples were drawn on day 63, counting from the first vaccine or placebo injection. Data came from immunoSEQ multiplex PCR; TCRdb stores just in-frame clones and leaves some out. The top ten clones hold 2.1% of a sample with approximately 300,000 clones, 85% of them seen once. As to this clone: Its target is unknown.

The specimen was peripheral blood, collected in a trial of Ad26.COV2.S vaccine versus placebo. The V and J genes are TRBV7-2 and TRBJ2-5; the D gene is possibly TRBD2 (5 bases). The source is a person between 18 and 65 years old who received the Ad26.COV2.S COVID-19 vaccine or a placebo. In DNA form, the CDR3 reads TGTGCCAGCAGCTTAGGTATTGGCCGGACGGGGGAGACCCAGTACTTC. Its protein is CASSLGIGRTGETQYF.